A single sample is the source of the 3 T cell receptor beta chains below, sequenced in a study of Tregs in tolerant kidney transplant recipients. The protocol was immunoSEQ multiplex PCR, while the TCRdb copy is restricted to in-frame clones and leaves out a portion. Here the sample spans about 69,000 clones, roughly nine tenths being singletons. The starting material was CD4+ T cells from blood, obtained before the transplant. The origin of the receptors is a human donor who received a combined kidney and bone marrow transplant.

V and J are TRBV7-6 and TRBJ2-7; TRBD2 aligns across 7 bases. Trimming at V came to 5 bases and at J to 7 bases, leaving 5 bases not matched to a gene. Germline CDR1 reads SGHVS; CDR2 reads FNYEAQ. CDR3 size: 12 residues. CDR3 in amino acids: CASSMVGGEQYF. CDR3 in DNA: TGTGCCAGCAGCATGGTGGGGGGGGAGCAGTACTTC.

This clone was found once. The CDR3 sequence is CASSHTGTGRTEAFF. For the CDR3, the DNA is TGCGCCAGCAGCCACACCGGGACAGGGAGAACTGAAGCTTTCTTT. The rearrangement uses TRBV4-1 and TRBJ1-1; 9 bases fit TRBD1. V lost 3 bases and J lost 5; bases outside the gene matches: 7. Germline V CDR1 and CDR2: MGHRA, YSYEKL. The CDR3 extends over 15 amino acids.

The genes are TRBV2 and TRBJ2-7; 8 nucleotides align to TRBD1. This CDR3 has 13 amino acids. Trimming took 10 bases from V and 5 from J; bases not matched to a gene: 10. Germline CDR1 reads SNHLY; CDR2 reads FYNNEI. The CDR3 sequence is CATVTGGGNEQYF. In DNA form, the CDR3 reads TGTGCCACCGTCACAGGGGGAGGCAACGAGCAGTACTTC. The full variable domain, completed using reference TRBV2 and TRBJ2-7, is EPEVTQTPSHQVTQMGQEVILRCVPISNHLYFYWYRQILGQKVEFLVSFYNNEISEKSEIFDDQFSVERPDGSNFTLKIRSTKLEDSAMYFCATVTGGGNEQYFGPGTRLTVT.